This entry concerns a single TCR beta chain. The sample comes from a study of blood T cell repertoires in COVID-19. As for the study in general: Sample material is recorded as cDNA or gDNA derived from T cells, B-cell-depleted T cells, or PBMCs.

Trimming at V came to 4 bases and at J to 6 bases, leaving 10 bases not matched to a gene. The CDR3 consists of 15 residues. Germline V lookup: CDR1 GTSNPN, CDR2 SVGIG (reference sequence). Original analysis: Amplification of reference gene primers provided the estimated nucleated cell counts. Method: immunoSEQ multiplex PCR; TCRdb's copy keeps in-frame clones and lacks some. D and trimming were read from the DNA, whereas the V and J calls and clone size are those reported in that table. The sample holds over 85,000 clones, more than 70% seen once. This TCR was sampled from a human donor with acute or convalescent COVID-19. The donor label of this sample is uncertain. Sample: peripheral blood. The chain combines TRBV30 with TRBJ2-7, with TRBD1 matching over 12 bases. For the CDR3, the DNA is TGTGCCTGGAAGACCTCCCCGGGACAGGGGGCCGAGCAGTACTTC. Translated: CAWKTSPGQGAEQYF.